This T cell receptor (beta chain) was identified in a study of blood T cell repertoires in COVID-19. The method was immunoSEQ multiplex PCR; TCRdb's version includes in-frame clones alone and lacks a portion of them. Counted here are fewer than 150,000 clones, approximately 90% occurring once; the ten biggest clones make up 8% to 13%. The V gene end was trimmed by 5 bases and the J gene end by 3 bases; junction bases not matched to a gene: 6. Germline V gene sequence: CDR1 SEHNR, CDR2 FQNEAQ (reference sequence). This CDR3 is built from 16 residues. This clone turned up a few times. This clonotype was obtained from a woman of 80 years or more with acute or convalescent COVID-19. Sequencing was performed on peripheral blood. V usage is TRBV7-9 and J usage is TRBJ1-6, with 8 bases matching TRBD1. CDR3 in amino acids: CASSPLGQGYNSPLHF. DNA for the CDR3: TGTGCCAGCAGCCCACTCGGACAGGGCTATAATTCACCCCTCCACTTT.